This T cell receptor beta chain was retrieved from a study of shared clonotypes between healthy human individuals. Study-level findings and limits: Specimens sampled were limited to blood, with tissue repertoires likely differing. Donor scarcity curtailed the genetic and exposure-history diversity represented herein. Expectations were that clonotype sharing among donors would be affected by sequencing depth.

Sequencing used immunoSEQ multiplex PCR; TCRdb keeps in-frame clones, though not all of them. Counted here are about 480,000 clones, approximately 85% occurring once; the ten biggest clones make up under 15%. Germline V gene sequence: CDR1 LGHNA, CDR2 YSLEER. The CDR3 contains 16 residues. V dropped 1 base and J dropped 1; count of bases not matched to a gene: 6. Turning to this clone: The target antigen is unknown.

What was sequenced was PBMCs. The chain recombines TRBV4-3 with TRBJ2-7, with 8 positions matching TRBD1. This sequence originates from a woman aged 40 to 55 in good health. Some clones in this sample may be carry-over from other donors' samples. The CDR3: CASSQVTTGASYEQYF. The CDR3 nucleotides are TGCGCCAGCAGCCAAGTTACGACAGGGGCATCCTACGAGCAGTACTTC.